This T cell receptor (beta chain) was identified during a study of shared clonotypes between healthy human individuals. This CDR3 is built from 13 residues. CDR1 and CDR2 from the germline V gene are MNHNS and SASEGT. V was shortened by 7 bases and J by 4 bases, with 11 bases between the two germline ends. The table came from immunoSEQ multiplex PCR; TCRdb's copy has only in-frame clones and leaves some out. The sample records about 470,000 clones, 70% to 80% being singletons. This TCR was sampled from a woman aged 40 to 49 in good health. Some clones in this sample may be carry-over from other donors' samples. Sequenced input: PBMCs. The chain links TRBV6-1 to TRBJ1-5; D might be TRBD1 (5 bases). CDR3 coding DNA: TGTGCCAGCACACGGGGGTCTAATCAGCCCCAGCATTTT. Its protein product is CASTRGSNQPQHF.